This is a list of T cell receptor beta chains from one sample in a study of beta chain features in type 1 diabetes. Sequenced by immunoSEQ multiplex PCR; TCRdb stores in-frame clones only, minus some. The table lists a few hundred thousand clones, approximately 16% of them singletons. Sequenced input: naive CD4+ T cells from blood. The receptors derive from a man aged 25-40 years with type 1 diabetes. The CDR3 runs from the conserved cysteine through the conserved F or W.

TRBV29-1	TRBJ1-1	CSVTLMMNTEAFF
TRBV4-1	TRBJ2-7	CASSRLINGGYEQYF
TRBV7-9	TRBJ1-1	CASSALFGGNTEAFF
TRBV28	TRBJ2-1	CASSPSGLAGVLLNEQFF
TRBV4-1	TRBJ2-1	CASSQESRQGINEQFF
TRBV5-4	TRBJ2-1	CASSSRNPNEQFF
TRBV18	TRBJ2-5	CASSPRLAGGREETQYF
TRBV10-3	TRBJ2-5	CAISSGNQETQYF
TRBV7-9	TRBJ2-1	CASSLDRVYNEQFF
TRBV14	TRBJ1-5	CASSQGTGGGQPQHF
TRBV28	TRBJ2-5	CASRLQGQETQYF
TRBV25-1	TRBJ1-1	CASSLQGTTEAFF
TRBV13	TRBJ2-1	CASSGDTYNEQFF
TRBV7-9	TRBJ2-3	CAGLATDTQYF
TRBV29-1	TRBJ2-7	CSVEDPNQGNEQYF
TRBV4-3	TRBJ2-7	CASSQYLRASTYEQYF
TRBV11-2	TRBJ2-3	CASSLGTGSSGYF
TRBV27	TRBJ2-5	CASSFFDGASTQYF
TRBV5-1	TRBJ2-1	CASSLGQGDEQFF
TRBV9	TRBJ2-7	CASSVDSAGASYEQYF
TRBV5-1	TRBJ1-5	CASSFLGGGNQPQHF
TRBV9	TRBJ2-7	CASSVGSWPYEQYF
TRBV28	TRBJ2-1	CASRITLTNEQFF
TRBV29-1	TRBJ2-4	CSVDRLGSNIQYF
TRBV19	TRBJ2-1	CASSQPTGRQFF
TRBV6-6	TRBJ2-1	CASSYTAGVYNEQFF
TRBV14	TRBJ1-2	CASSQVNGPYGYTF
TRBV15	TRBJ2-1	CATQSQGDYNEQFF
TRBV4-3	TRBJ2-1	CASSLRTSRYNEQFF
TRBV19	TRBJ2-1	CASTGSYNEQFF
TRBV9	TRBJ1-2	CASSEAGTSNYGYTF
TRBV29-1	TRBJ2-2	CSVVVNGELFF
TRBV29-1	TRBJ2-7	CSVGTMGYEQYF
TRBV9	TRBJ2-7	CASSGLAGALRNEQYF
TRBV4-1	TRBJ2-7	CASSQEQGPYEQYF
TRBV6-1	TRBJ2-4	CASSDLIAKNIQYF
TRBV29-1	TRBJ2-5	CSVQGQTKETQYF
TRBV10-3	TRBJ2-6	CAISDGETGSGANVLTF
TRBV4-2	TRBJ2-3	CASSQGGDTQYF
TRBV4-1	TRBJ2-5	CASSQVGNQETQYF
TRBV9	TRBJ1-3	CASSQGFGNTIYF
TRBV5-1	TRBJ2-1	CASSLDLTSYNEQFF
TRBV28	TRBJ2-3	CASSFTDTQYF
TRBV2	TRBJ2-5	CASRNRDLAQETQYF
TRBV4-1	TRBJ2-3	CASSQQGQASTDTQYF
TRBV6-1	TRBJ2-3	CASSPGTGFDTQYF
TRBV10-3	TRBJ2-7	CAISDLAGDYEQYF
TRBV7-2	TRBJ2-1	CASSSDRGTYNEQFF
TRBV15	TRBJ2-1	CATSGRQYNEQFF
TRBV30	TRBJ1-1	CAWSHYTEAFF